Each of the 18 T cell receptor beta chains below was sequenced from the same sample in a study of cytomegalovirus exposure and HLA in healthy donors. TCRdb keeps only in-frame clones here, not all; method: immunoSEQ multiplex PCR. The table records some 220,000 clones, about 93% of them present only once. Sequencing input: PBMCs. These receptors all come from a woman between 18 and 30 years old in good health and CMV-seronegative.

This CDR3 is CASSLEQGAKYF. The CDR3 nucleotides read TGCGCCAGCAGCTTGGAACAGGGGGCCAAGTACTTC. The chain is built from TRBV5-1 and TRBJ2-7; 9 bases map to TRBD1. V lost 0 bases to trimming and J lost 11 bases; unmatched junction nucleotides: 3. Looked up from germline, CDR1 is SGHRS and CDR2 is YFSETQ. The CDR3 length is 12 residues.

This clone was picked up one time. This chain uses TRBV5-1 with TRBJ2-7; D is possibly TRBD1 (6 bases). Looked up from germline, CDR1 is SGHRS and CDR2 is YFSETQ. The CDR3 sequence is 15 residues long. V shed 0 bases and J shed 0 bases, with 10 bases lying between them. The CDR3 reads CASSLEGGSSYEQYF. The DNA of the CDR3 is TGCGCCAGCAGCTTGGAAGGGGGAAGCTCCTACGAGCAGTACTTC.

The chain is built from TRBV27 and TRBJ1-1; 9 nucleotides line up with TRBD1. There are 16 residues in the CDR3. V was clipped by 3 bases and J by 5 bases; unmatched bases: 10. Germline V lookup: CDR1 MNHEY, CDR2 SMNVEV (reference sequence). The CDR3 bases are TGTGCCAGCAGTTTCCTCTTGGGACAGGGTTTGACTGAAGCTTTCTTT. As protein: CASSFLLGQGLTEAFF.

The V call is TRBV4-1, the J call TRBJ2-2, with a tentative D call TRBD2 (6 bases). V lost 1 base and J 4 bases, leaving 7 bases between the germline ends. The length of the CDR3 is 14 residues. Germline loops: CDR1 MGHRA, CDR2 YSYEKL. In nucleotides, the CDR3 is TGCGCCAGCAGCCAAGGGAGGGCCACCGGGGAGCTGTTTTTT. Translation: CASSQGRATGELFF.

The chain carries TRBV11-2 and TRBJ1-5; D is undetermined. Germline CDR1 is SGHAT and CDR2 is FQNNGV. The CDR3 spans 16 residues. V was trimmed by 0 bases and J by 2 bases, leaving 11 bases between them. This chain's CDR3 is CASSLDPIGGNQPQHF. CDR3 DNA sequence: TGTGCCAGCAGCTTAGACCCGATCGGAGGCAATCAGCCCCAGCATTTT. The full variable domain, its missing parts supplied by reference TRBV11-2 and TRBJ1-5, is EAGVAQSPRYKIIEKRQSVAFWCNPISGHATLYWYQQILGQGPKLLIQFQNNGVVDDSQLPKDRFSAERLKGVDSTLKIQPAKLEDSAVYLCASSLDPIGGNQPQHFGDGTRLSIL.

The gene calls are TRBV5-1 and TRBJ2-2; 8 nucleotides line up with TRBD2. The V gene's germline CDR1 is SGHRS and CDR2 YFSETQ. The CDR3 extends over 16 amino acids. V was clipped by 5 bases and J by 0 bases; unmatched bases: 6. The CDR3 sequence is CASRVAGQPNTGELFF. The CDR3 region has the DNA TGCGCCAGCAGGGTAGCGGGACAACCGAACACCGGGGAGCTGTTTTTT.

The genes are TRBV7-2 and TRBJ1-2; a weak D match, TRBD1 (5 bases). The germline CDR1 and CDR2 sequences are SGHTA and FQGNSA. There are 16 residues in the CDR3. The germline V and J ends were trimmed by 1 base and 5 bases, with 17 bases remaining between them. The CDR3 bases are TGTGCCAGCAGCTTAGAGGTCCGGGGGAATCTATATGGCTACACCTTC. Protein: CASSLEVRGNLYGYTF. The variable domain in full, completed from reference TRBV7-2 and TRBJ1-2, reads GAGVSQSPSNKVTEKGKDVELRCDPISGHTALYWYRQSLGQGLEFLIYFQGNSAPDKSGLPSDRFSAERTGGSVSTLTIQRTQQEDSAVYLCASSLEVRGNLYGYTFGSGTRLTVV.

This chain uses TRBV11-2 with TRBJ2-7; TRBD2 matches 7 bases. Germline CDR1 is SGHAT and CDR2 is FQNNGV. With V trimmed by 5 bases and J by 6 bases, 13 bases remained unmatched. The CDR3 runs 15 residues. CDR3 in DNA: TGTGCCAGCAGCCCCCGGGTGGGGGGGGACGGCGAGCAGTACTTC. Protein sequence: CASSPRVGGDGEQYF. The complete variable domain, with remaining parts taken from reference TRBV11-2 and TRBJ2-7, reads EAGVAQSPRYKIIEKRQSVAFWCNPISGHATLYWYQQILGQGPKLLIQFQNNGVVDDSQLPKDRFSAERLKGVDSTLKIQPAKLEDSAVYLCASSPRVGGDGEQYFGPGTRLTVT.

V and J are TRBV19 and TRBJ2-3; 9 positions match TRBD2. The CDR3 covers 16 residues. V gave up 3 bases and J gave up 2 bases; unmatched junction bases: 6. Per the germline V gene, CDR1 is LNHDA and CDR2 is SQIVND (reference sequence). The CDR3 protein is CASSISSGIPTDTQYF. The CDR3 region has the DNA TGTGCCAGTAGTATTTCTAGCGGGATTCCCACAGATACGCAGTATTTT.

The chain joins TRBV19 to TRBJ2-7, with 9 bases lining up with TRBD1. This CDR3 comprises 15 residues. Germline CDR1 is LNHDA and CDR2 is SQIVND (reference sequence). V shed 5 bases and J 6 bases; nucleotides not matched to a gene: 11. The DNA of the CDR3 is TGTGCCAGTAGTCGAGCCGGGACAGGGACGACCGAGCAGTACTTC. Translated: CASSRAGTGTTEQYF. Drawing the rest from reference TRBV19 and TRBJ2-7, the complete variable domain is DGGITQSPKYLFRKEGQNVTLSCEQNLNHDAMYWYRQDPGQGLRLIYYSQIVNDFQKGDIAEGYSVSREKKESFPLTVTSAQKNPTAFYLCASSRAGTGTTEQYFGPGTRLTVT.

This clone was observed a few times. V is TRBV5-1 and J is TRBJ1-2; 8 bases are a match to TRBD1. CDR3 length: 14 amino acids. V dropped 1 base and J dropped 6; count of bases not matched to a gene: 5. From germline, CDR1 is SGHRS and CDR2 YFSETQ. CDR3 nucleotides: TGCGCCAGCAGCTTGTCCGGGACAGGAAATGGCTACACCTTC. Its protein product is CASSLSGTGNGYTF.

As regards this clone: Other DNA variants within this sample encode the same CDR3. The chain recombines TRBV4-1 with TRBJ1-1, with D possibly matching TRBD1 (6 bases). V lost 1 base to trimming and J lost 4 bases, with 10 bases between them. CDR3 size: 14 residues. Germline V gene data show CDR1 as MGHRA and CDR2 as YSYEKL. The CDR3 DNA reads TGCGCCAGCAGCCAAGTCAGGGGCGGCACTGAAGCTTTCTTT. As protein: CASSQVRGGTEAFF.

This clone has only a few counts. The genes are TRBV6-5 and TRBJ1-5; a possible D gene is TRBD1 (5 bases). This CDR3 region has 14 residues. Germline loops: CDR1 MNHEY, CDR2 SVGAGI. Deletions cut 6 bases from V and 5 bases from J, with 14 bases between. CDR3 region: CASSLTQGYQPQHF. The CDR3 DNA sequence: TGTGCCAGCAGCTTGACGCAGGGTTATCAGCCCCAGCATTTT.

The chain has TRBV7-9 and TRBJ1-2; TRBD1 agrees at 8 bases. Germline lookup yields CDR1 SEHNR and CDR2 FQNEAQ (reference sequence). The CDR3 loop spans 13 amino acids. With 2 bases clipped from V and 5 bases from J, the junction kept 1 base outside the gene matches. This CDR3 reads CASSLQGAYGYTF. CDR3 in DNA: TGTGCCAGCAGCTTACAGGGGGCATATGGCTACACCTTC.

The chain is built from TRBV4-1 and TRBJ2-3; the D gene is possibly TRBD1 (6 bases). CDR1 MGHRA and CDR2 YSYEKL come from the germline V gene. The V gene lost 0 bases and the J gene lost 1 base, with 11 bases spanning the gap. CDR3 length equals 16 residues. The CDR3 protein is CASSQEGASGTDTQYF. The CDR3 DNA is TGCGCCAGCAGCCAAGAGGGGGCCAGCGGCACAGATACGCAGTATTTT.

The V gene is TRBV11-2, the J gene TRBJ1-2, with D tentatively TRBD1 (5 bases). Between the trimmed V and J ends, which lost 5 bases and 4 bases, there was a span of 11 bases. From germline, CDR1 is SGHAT and CDR2 FQNNGV. There are 13 residues in the CDR3. The CDR3, as DNA: TGTGCCAGCAGCACAGGACGAGGCTATGGCTACACCTTC. Its translation is CASSTGRGYGYTF.

This clone occurred once. The rearrangement joins TRBV30 to TRBJ2-6; D gene uncertain. The CDR3 length is 15 residues. The germline V gene encodes CDR1 GTSNPN and CDR2 SVGIG (reference sequence). Between the trimmed V and J ends, which lost 2 bases and 3 bases, there was a span of 11 bases. CDR3 protein: CAWSPRLSGANVLTF. The CDR3 DNA sequence: TGTGCCTGGAGTCCGCGTTTAAGTGGGGCCAACGTCCTGACTTTC.

V and J are TRBV28 and TRBJ1-1; 7 nucleotides align to TRBD1. CDR3 length: 14 amino acids. Germline V gene lookup returns CDR1 MDHEN and CDR2 SYDVKM. V lost 2 bases, J lost 8 bases, and 8 bases stayed unmatched. CDR3 in amino acids: CASSLKITGVEAFF. DNA of the CDR3: TGTGCCAGCAGTTTAAAAATAACAGGGGTCGAAGCTTTCTTT.